Listed here is a single T cell receptor (beta chain). As yet, its antigen is unknown. The data derive from a study of lymphopenia after photon versus proton radiotherapy. General study results and limits: Post-nadir diversity loss with photons came from oligoclonal expansion, particularly CD8+ Temra cells. Proton therapy kept repertoires fairly stable, unlike photons, which gained effector/memory cells. Only patients who died were analyzed for survival; proton advantage is unproven.

After removal of 6 bases from V and 2 bases from J, the junction contained 7 bases not matched to a gene. Looked up from germline, CDR1 is LNHDA and CDR2 is SQIVND (reference sequence). The length of the CDR3 is 15 residues. Profiling relied on immunoSEQ multiplex PCR, and the TCRdb table lists in-frame clones only, not all of them. The sample consists of approximately 50,000 clones, approximately 82% of them appearing once. This sequence was found in a man aged 45 to 65 with gastric cancer. Sequencing was performed on peripheral blood, taken from a patient treated with photon-based radiotherapy. The chain is built from TRBV19 and TRBJ1-5; 7 bases line up with TRBD1. The CDR3: CASRRQGGGNQPQHF. The CDR3 DNA reads as TGTGCCAGTAGGCGACAGGGCGGGGGCAATCAGCCCCAGCATTTT. Complete variable domain (other parts from reference TRBV19 and TRBJ1-5): DGGITQSPKYLFRKEGQNVTLSCEQNLNHDAMYWYRQDPGQGLRLIYYSQIVNDFQKGDIAEGYSVSREKKESFPLTVTSAQKNPTAFYLCASRRQGGGNQPQHFGDGTRLSIL.